The rows below give T cell receptor beta chains drawn from one sample of a study of T cells expressing NK-cell markers. Using the 5' RACE reads, TCRdb records one entry per CDR3 protein without DNA. The sample table includes approximately 170,000 distinct CDR3 sequences. Sequenced input: blood T cells: a sorted CD56 or NKG2C T cell subset, CD4+ or CD8+ T cells, or bulk PBMC T cells (not recorded which). The receptors derive from a man aged 18 to 69 in good health. CDR3s include the opening cysteine and the closing phenylalanine or tryptophan.

v_gene: TRBV6-1
j_gene: TRBJ2-7
CDR3aa: CASSEETGILEQYF

v_gene: TRBV24-1
j_gene: TRBJ1-2
CDR3aa: CATSDLGMAYGYTF

v_gene: TRBV12-3/TRBV12-4
j_gene: TRBJ2-5
CDR3aa: CASSRGLAGEETQYF

v_gene: TRBV7-9
j_gene: TRBJ1-3
CDR3aa: CASSLGDHTIYF

v_gene: TRBV7-9
j_gene: TRBJ2-1
CDR3aa: CASSHGQANNEQFF

v_gene: TRBV19
j_gene: TRBJ1-6
CDR3aa: CASSIDPREIYNSPLHF

v_gene: TRBV2
j_gene: TRBJ2-7
CDR3aa: CASNARGSTEQYF

v_gene: TRBV19
j_gene: TRBJ2-3
CDR3aa: CASSGTVPDTQYF

v_gene: TRBV21-1
j_gene: TRBJ2-3
CDR3aa: CASHAGTGSTDTQYF

v_gene: TRBV7-8
j_gene: TRBJ2-1
CDR3aa: CASSLVDSGGNEQFF

v_gene: TRBV9
j_gene: TRBJ2-1
CDR3aa: CASSVEGGAHNEQFF

v_gene: TRBV15
j_gene: TRBJ2-2
CDR3aa: CATSGIDRDGTGELFF

v_gene: TRBV5-1
j_gene: TRBJ1-5
CDR3aa: CASSLTGAQPQHF

v_gene: TRBV14
j_gene: TRBJ2-2
CDR3aa: CASSPRTRSGELFF

v_gene: TRBV7-9
j_gene: TRBJ1-4
CDR3aa: CASSLAGAVEKLFF

v_gene: TRBV20-1
j_gene: TRBJ2-7
CDR3aa: CSARGMGHSSYEQYF

v_gene: TRBV9
j_gene: TRBJ2-2
CDR3aa: CASSPSGLASSNTGELFF

v_gene: TRBV15
j_gene: TRBJ2-2
CDR3aa: CATSRTPLANTGELFF

v_gene: TRBV7-2
j_gene: TRBJ2-7
CDR3aa: CASSLSRGYPYEQYF

v_gene: TRBV24-1
j_gene: TRBJ2-3
CDR3aa: CAIDSGGAGDTQYF

v_gene: TRBV19
j_gene: TRBJ2-7
CDR3aa: CASNMYSGGSQANYEQYF

v_gene: TRBV3-1
j_gene: TRBJ2-5
CDR3aa: CASSQEGRGAGGGSQETQYF

v_gene: TRBV7-9
j_gene: TRBJ1-1
CDR3aa: CASSQTVNTEAFF

v_gene: TRBV7-9
j_gene: TRBJ2-1
CDR3aa: CASSLALGGLNAQFF

v_gene: TRBV7-9
j_gene: TRBJ2-1
CDR3aa: CASSLASLGQGYNEQFF

v_gene: TRBV4-1
j_gene: TRBJ1-3
CDR3aa: CASSQTAAGNTIYF

v_gene: TRBV25-1
j_gene: TRBJ2-1
CDR3aa: CASSDPGLAMDEQFF

v_gene: TRBV20-1
j_gene: TRBJ2-7
CDR3aa: CSASPPDTISYEQYF

v_gene: TRBV10-3
j_gene: TRBJ2-3
CDR3aa: CAISESFLGDTQYF

v_gene: TRBV28
j_gene: TRBJ2-7
CDR3aa: CASSNSRGAYEQYF

v_gene: TRBV6-2/TRBV6-3
j_gene: TRBJ2-2
CDR3aa: CASSYNSRQGSTGELFF

v_gene: TRBV6-5
j_gene: TRBJ1-1
CDR3aa: CASRGATEAFF

v_gene: TRBV7-6
j_gene: TRBJ2-3
CDR3aa: CASSLDPLGQVGTDTQYF

v_gene: TRBV7-9
j_gene: TRBJ1-2
CDR3aa: CASSLGGGRNYGYTF

v_gene: TRBV6-5
j_gene: TRBJ2-7
CDR3aa: CASSYFEGRDYEQYF

v_gene: TRBV14
j_gene: TRBJ2-7
CDR3aa: CASSAAPPNEQYF

v_gene: TRBV5-1
j_gene: TRBJ2-1
CDR3aa: CASRGQGADEQFF

v_gene: TRBV6-1
j_gene: TRBJ2-3
CDR3aa: CASSTYPQGWTHTDTQYF

v_gene: TRBV12-3/TRBV12-4
j_gene: TRBJ2-3
CDR3aa: CASNSPQCTQYF

v_gene: TRBV9
j_gene: TRBJ2-7
CDR3aa: CASSVVAGNEQYF

v_gene: TRBV9
j_gene: TRBJ2-7
CDR3aa: CASSPSGRGRSYEQYF

v_gene: TRBV7-9
j_gene: TRBJ2-3
CDR3aa: CASQDRDTFFTDTQYF

v_gene: TRBV7-9
j_gene: TRBJ2-3
CDR3aa: CASSPRSGVAPDTQYF

v_gene: TRBV5-1
j_gene: TRBJ2-2
CDR3aa: CASSLTGTGSRELFF

v_gene: TRBV12-3/TRBV12-4
j_gene: TRBJ2-3
CDR3aa: CASTKGAGDTQYF

v_gene: TRBV9
j_gene: TRBJ1-2
CDR3aa: CASSVERGGSGYTF

v_gene: TRBV28
j_gene: TRBJ1-2
CDR3aa: CASSPGGRGYTF

v_gene: TRBV20-1
j_gene: TRBJ2-7
CDR3aa: CSATHPGQGLNEQYF

v_gene: TRBV30
j_gene: TRBJ1-1
CDR3aa: CAWRSGGNTEAFF

v_gene: TRBV12-3/TRBV12-4
j_gene: TRBJ2-5
CDR3aa: CASSGTSGTSQYF

v_gene: TRBV9
j_gene: TRBJ1-6
CDR3aa: CASSHGRGNSPLHF

v_gene: TRBV3-1
j_gene: TRBJ2-5
CDR3aa: CASSQVPGFQETQYF

v_gene: TRBV2
j_gene: TRBJ2-2
CDR3aa: CATWDFSNTGELFF

v_gene: TRBV4-1
j_gene: TRBJ2-5
CDR3aa: CASSQAADLYQETQYF

v_gene: TRBV5-6
j_gene: TRBJ2-5
CDR3aa: CASSLRMGTQYF